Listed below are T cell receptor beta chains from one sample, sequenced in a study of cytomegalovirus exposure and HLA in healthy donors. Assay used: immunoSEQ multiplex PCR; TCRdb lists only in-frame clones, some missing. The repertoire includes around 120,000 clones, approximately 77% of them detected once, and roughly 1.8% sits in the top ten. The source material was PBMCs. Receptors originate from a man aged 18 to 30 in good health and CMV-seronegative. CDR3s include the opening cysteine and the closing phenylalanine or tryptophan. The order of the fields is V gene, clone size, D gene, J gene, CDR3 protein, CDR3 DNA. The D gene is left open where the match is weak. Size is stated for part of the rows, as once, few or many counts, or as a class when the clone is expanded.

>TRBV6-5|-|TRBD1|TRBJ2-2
CASRATGGHTGELFF
TGTGCCAGCCGTGCTACAGGGGGCCACACCGGGGAGCTGTTTTTT
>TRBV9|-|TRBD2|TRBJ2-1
CASSGGASGGYNEQFF
TGTGCCAGCAGCGGGGGGGCTAGCGGGGGTTACAATGAGCAGTTCTTC
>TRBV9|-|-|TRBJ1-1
CASSVRGWGNTEAFF
TGTGCCAGCAGCGTCCGGGGGTGGGGAAACACTGAAGCTTTCTTT
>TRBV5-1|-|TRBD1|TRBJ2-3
CASSSRGRGGTDTQYF
TGCGCCAGCAGCTCGAGGGGGCGCGGAGGCACAGATACGCAGTATTTT
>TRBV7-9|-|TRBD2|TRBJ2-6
CASSSSGLAGAGANVLTF
TGTGCCAGCAGCTCATCGGGACTAGCGGGGGCTGGGGCCAACGTCCTGACTTTC
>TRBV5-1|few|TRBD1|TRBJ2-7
CASSWTGALEQYF
TGCGCCAGCAGCTGGACAGGGGCCCTCGAGCAGTACTTC
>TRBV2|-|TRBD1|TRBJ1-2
CASIPGQGGYTF
TGTGCCAGCATTCCGGGACAGGGTGGCTACACCTTC
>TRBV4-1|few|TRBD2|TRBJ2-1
CASSQDPAGGIYEQFF
TGCGCCAGCAGCCAAGATCCGGCGGGGGGCATTTATGAGCAGTTCTTC
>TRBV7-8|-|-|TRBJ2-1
CASSFLADEQFF
TGTGCCAGCAGCTTCCTAGCTGATGAGCAGTTCTTC
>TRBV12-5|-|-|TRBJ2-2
CASARHTVSGELFF
TGTGCTAGTGCCCGCCACACCGTTTCCGGGGAGCTGTTTTTT
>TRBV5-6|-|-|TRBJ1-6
CASSRRGQNNSPLHF
TGTGCCAGCAGCCGACGCGGGCAAAATAATTCACCCCTCCACTTT
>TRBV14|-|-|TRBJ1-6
CASSQGTADSPLHF
TGTGCCAGCAGCCAAGGTACAGCCGATTCACCCCTCCACTTT
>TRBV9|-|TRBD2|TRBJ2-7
CASSVGAGLYEQYF
TGTGCCAGCAGCGTAGGAGCGGGACTTTACGAGCAGTACTTC
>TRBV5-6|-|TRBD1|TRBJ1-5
CASSLSLWGQTYQPQHF
TGTGCCAGCAGCTTGAGCTTATGGGGACAGACATATCAGCCCCAGCATTTT
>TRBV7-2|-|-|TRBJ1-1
CASSLQGPNTEAFF
TGTGCCAGCAGCTTACAGGGGCCGAACACTGAAGCTTTCTTT
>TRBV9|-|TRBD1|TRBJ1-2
CASSVAGGGGGYGYTF
TGTGCCAGCAGCGTAGCCGGTGGAGGGGGCGGCTATGGCTACACCTTC
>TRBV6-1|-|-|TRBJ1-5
CASSEAGRGRLSNQPQHF
TGTGCCAGCAGTGAAGCTGGCAGGGGAAGGCTGAGCAATCAGCCCCAGCATTTT
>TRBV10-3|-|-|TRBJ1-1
CAISGTSGGTEAFF
TGTGCCATCAGTGGCACTTCTGGGGGGACTGAAGCTTTCTTT
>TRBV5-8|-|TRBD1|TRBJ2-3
CASTGGLSTDTQYF
TGTGCCAGCACAGGGGGCCTTAGCACAGATACGCAGTATTTT
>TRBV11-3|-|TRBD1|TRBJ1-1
CASSLGQGNTEAFF
TGTGCCAGCAGCTTAGGACAGGGAAACACTGAAGCTTTCTTT
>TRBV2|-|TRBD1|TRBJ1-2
CASSRDSSNYGYTF
TGTGCCAGCAGTAGGGACAGCTCTAACTATGGCTACACCTTC
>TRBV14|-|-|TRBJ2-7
CASSPTGGNEQYF
TGTGCCAGCAGCCCCACTGGAGGAAACGAGCAGTACTTC
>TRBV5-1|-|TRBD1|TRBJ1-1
CASSLRQGNTEAFF
TGCGCCAGCAGTCTTCGACAGGGGAACACTGAAGCTTTCTTT
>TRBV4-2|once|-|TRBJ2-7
CASSQAEGSYEQYF
TGTGCCAGCAGCCAAGCCGAGGGCTCCTACGAGCAGTACTTC
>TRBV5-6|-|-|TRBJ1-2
CASSSGVNYGYTF
TGTGCCAGCAGTTCAGGGGTGAACTATGGCTACACCTTC
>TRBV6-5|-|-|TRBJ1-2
CASSSGHGGLIYGYTF
TGTGCCAGCAGTTCTGGCCACGGGGGGCTTATCTATGGCTACACCTTC
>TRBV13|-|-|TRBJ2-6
CASSFRGANVLTF
TGTGCCAGCAGCTTTAGAGGGGCCAACGTCCTGACTTTC
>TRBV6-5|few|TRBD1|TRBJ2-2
CASSYARGQGAGELFF
TGTGCCAGCAGTTACGCGCGAGGACAGGGGGCCGGGGAGCTGTTTTTT
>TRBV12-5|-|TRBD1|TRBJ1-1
CASGLAGQGARAFF
TGTGCTAGTGGTTTGGCAGGACAGGGGGCACGGGCTTTCTTT
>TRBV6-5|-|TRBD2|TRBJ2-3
CASSTGGADTQYF
TGTGCCAGCAGTACGGGGGGGGCAGATACGCAGTATTTT
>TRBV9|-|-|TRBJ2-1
CASSVGPTWNEQFF
TGTGCCAGCAGCGTAGGCCCCACTTGGAATGAGCAGTTCTTC
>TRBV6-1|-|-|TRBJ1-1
CASSRRPLFGTEAFF
TGTGCCAGCAGTCGACGACCTCTCTTCGGGACTGAAGCTTTCTTT
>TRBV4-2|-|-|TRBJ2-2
CASSQDKGENTGELFF
TGTGCCAGCAGCCAAGACAAGGGAGAGAACACCGGGGAGCTGTTTTTT
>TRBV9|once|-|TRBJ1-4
CASSAGTSFGDEKLFF
TGTGCCAGCAGCGCGGGAACTTCATTCGGAGATGAAAAACTGTTTTTT
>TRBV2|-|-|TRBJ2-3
CASRPGLETSTDTQYF
TGTGCCAGCAGACCGGGACTGGAGACTAGCACAGATACGCAGTATTTT
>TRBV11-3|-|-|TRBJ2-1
CASSQGGGSYNEQFF
TGTGCCAGCAGCCAAGGAGGGGGCTCGTACAATGAGCAGTTCTTC
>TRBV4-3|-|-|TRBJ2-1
CASSQRWGSSYNEQFF
TGCGCCAGCAGCCAACGTTGGGGCAGCTCCTACAATGAGCAGTTCTTC
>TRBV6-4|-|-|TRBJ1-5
CASSPPERQPQHF
TGTGCCAGCAGTCCCCCGGAGCGGCAGCCCCAGCATTTT
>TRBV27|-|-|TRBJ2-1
CASSFSTRGAGNEQFF
TGTGCCAGCAGCTTTTCAACTCGGGGGGCCGGCAATGAGCAGTTCTTC
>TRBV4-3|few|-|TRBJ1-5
CASSQWTENSNQPQHF
TGCGCCAGCAGCCAGTGGACAGAGAATAGCAATCAGCCCCAGCATTTT
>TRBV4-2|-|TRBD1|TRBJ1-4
CASSLLAGQSNEKLFF
TGTGCCAGCAGCCTCCTAGCGGGACAGTCTAATGAAAAACTGTTTTTT
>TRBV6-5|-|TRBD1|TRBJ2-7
CASSYGMDRGYEQYF
TGTGCCAGCAGTTACGGGATGGACAGGGGCTACGAGCAGTACTTC
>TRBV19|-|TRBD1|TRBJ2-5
CASSRDRGMTETQYF
TGTGCCAGTAGTAGGGACAGGGGGATGACGGAGACCCAGTACTTC
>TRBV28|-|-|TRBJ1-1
CASSLSRRHLNTEAFF
TGTGCCAGCAGTTTGAGCAGAAGACACTTGAACACTGAAGCTTTCTTT
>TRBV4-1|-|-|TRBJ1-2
CASSQDETFDYGYTF
TGCGCCAGCAGCCAAGACGAAACATTTGACTATGGCTACACCTTC
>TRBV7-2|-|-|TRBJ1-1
CASSPYDTEAFF
TGTGCCAGCAGCCCCTATGACACTGAAGCTTTCTTT
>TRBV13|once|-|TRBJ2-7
CASSPPGGHEQYF
TGTGCCAGCAGCCCCCCGGGGGGCCACGAGCAGTACTTC
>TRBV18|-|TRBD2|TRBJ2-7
CASSLGTSFHEQYF
TGTGCCAGCTCACTTGGGACTAGCTTCCACGAGCAGTACTTC
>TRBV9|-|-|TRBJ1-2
CASSPLDRSGYGYTF
TGTGCCAGCAGCCCGCTAGACAGGAGTGGCTATGGCTACACCTTC
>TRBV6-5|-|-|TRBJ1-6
CASSYGARFNSPLHF
TGTGCCAGCAGTTACGGGGCGCGGTTTAATTCACCCCTCCACTTT